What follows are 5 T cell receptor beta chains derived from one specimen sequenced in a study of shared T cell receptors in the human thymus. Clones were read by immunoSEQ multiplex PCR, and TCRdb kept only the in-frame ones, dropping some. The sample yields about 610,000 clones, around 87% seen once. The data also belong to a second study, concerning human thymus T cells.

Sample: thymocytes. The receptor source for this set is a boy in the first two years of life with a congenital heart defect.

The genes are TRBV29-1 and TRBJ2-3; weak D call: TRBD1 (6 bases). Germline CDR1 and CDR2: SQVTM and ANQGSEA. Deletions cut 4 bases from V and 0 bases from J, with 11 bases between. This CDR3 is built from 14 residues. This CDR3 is CSVGGGTSTDTQYF. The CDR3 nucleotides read TGCAGCGTTGGAGGGGGTACTAGCACAGATACGCAGTATTTT.

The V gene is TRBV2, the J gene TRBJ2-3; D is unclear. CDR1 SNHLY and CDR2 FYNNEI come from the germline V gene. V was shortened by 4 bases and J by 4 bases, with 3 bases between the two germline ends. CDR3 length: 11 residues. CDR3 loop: CASSVADTQYF. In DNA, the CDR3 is TGTGCCAGCAGTGTCGCAGATACGCAGTATTTT. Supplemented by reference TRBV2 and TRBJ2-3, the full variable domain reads EPEVTQTPSHQVTQMGQEVILRCVPISNHLYFYWYRQILGQKVEFLVSFYNNEISEKSEIFDDQFSVERPDGSNFTLKIRSTKLEDSAMYFCASSVADTQYFGPGTRLTVL.

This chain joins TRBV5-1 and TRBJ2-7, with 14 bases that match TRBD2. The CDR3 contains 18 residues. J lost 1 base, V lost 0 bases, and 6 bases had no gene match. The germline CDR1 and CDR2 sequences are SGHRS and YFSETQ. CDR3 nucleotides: TGCGCCAGCAGCTTGGGGGGACTAGCGGGAGTCAAATCCTACGAGCAGTACTTC. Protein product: CASSLGGLAGVKSYEQYF.

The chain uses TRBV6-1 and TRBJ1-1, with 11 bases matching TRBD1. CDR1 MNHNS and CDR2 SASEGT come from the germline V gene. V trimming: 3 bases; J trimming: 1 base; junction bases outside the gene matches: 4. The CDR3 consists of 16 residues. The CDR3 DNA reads TGTGCCAGCAGTGATGGACAGGGGGCGAGGAACACTGAAGCTTTCTTT. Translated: CASSDGQGARNTEAFF.

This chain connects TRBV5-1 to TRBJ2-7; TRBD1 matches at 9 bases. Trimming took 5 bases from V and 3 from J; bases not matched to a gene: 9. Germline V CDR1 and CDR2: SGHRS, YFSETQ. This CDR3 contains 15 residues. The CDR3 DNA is TGCGCCAGCAGTTCCCCGGGACAGGGCCTCTACGAGCAGTACTTC. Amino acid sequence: CASSSPGQGLYEQYF.